This T cell receptor beta chain was documented in a study of CD4 T cells in relation to SARS-CoV-2 and coronaviruses. Here immunoSEQ multiplex PCR was the method, and the copy in TCRdb shows in-frame clones only, minus some. This table holds 40,000 or so clones, less than 85% found once. About this clone: Its antigen is still unknown.

Material for sequencing was naive CD4+ T cells from PBMCs, cultured in vitro. Sample subset: naive CD4+ T cells isolated by negative enrichment. This TCR was sampled from an adult with COVID-19.

The CDR3 DNA sequence: TGTGCCAGCAGTGACAATAGACCGGACGTGTGGCCCCAGCATTTT. Its protein product is CASSDNRPDVWPQHF. The chain joins TRBV6-2 or TRBV6-3 to TRBJ1-5; D ambiguous. The CDR3 totals 15 residues. V was cut by 5 bases and J by 9 bases, with 20 bases left in between. Germline V gives CDR1 MNHEY, CDR2 SVGEGT.